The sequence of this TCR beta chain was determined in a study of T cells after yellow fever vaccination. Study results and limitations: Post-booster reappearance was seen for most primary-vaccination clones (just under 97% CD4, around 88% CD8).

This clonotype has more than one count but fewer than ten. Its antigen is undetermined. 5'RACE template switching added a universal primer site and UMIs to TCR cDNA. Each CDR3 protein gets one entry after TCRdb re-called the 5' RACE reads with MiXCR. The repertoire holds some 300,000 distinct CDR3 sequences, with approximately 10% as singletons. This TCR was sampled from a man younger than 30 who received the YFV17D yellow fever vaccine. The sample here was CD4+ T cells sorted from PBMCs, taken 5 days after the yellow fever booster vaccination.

The CDR3 nucleotides read TGCAGTGCCCGGACAGATATCACAGATACGCAGTATTTT. This gives the protein CSARTDITDTQYF. J is TRBJ2-3 and V is TRBV20-1; tentatively, D is TRBD1 (6 bases). Germline assignment: CDR1 DFQATT and CDR2 SNEGSKA (reference sequence). Trimming took 6 bases from V and 2 from J, leaving 12 bases between them. CDR3 length: 13 residues.